This paragraph covers one TCR beta chain sequence. No antigen is known for it. Each CDR3 protein gets one entry after TCRdb re-called the reads with MiXCR. This table holds 250,000 or so distinct CDR3 sequences, about a sixth found once. This entry comes from a study of T cell repertoires in cytomegalovirus infection. Study information: It can be stated that public TCR beta signatures indicated CMV infection as well as a matching HLA type.

V was shortened by 6 bases and J by 1 base, with 10 bases between the two germline ends. Germline-derived CDR1 and CDR2 are SQVTM and ANQGSEA. The CDR3 length is 12 residues. General observations from the study: The ex vivo response showed dominance by HLA-C-restricted CMV-specific TCR beta clonotypes. Summed frequency of shared TCR beta families picked out CMV carriers who also had the relevant HLA.

The specimen sequenced was CD8+ T cells from PBMCs. The genes are TRBV29-1 and TRBJ2-7; D not resolved. The sequence came from a human donor in good health (CMV status not recorded). Some clones in this sample may be carry-over from other donors' samples. CDR3 nucleotides: TGCAGCGTGCAAGCTAGGTCCTACGAGCAGTACTTC. This sequence encodes CSVQARSYEQYF.